Following are 5 T cell receptor beta chains from one sample sequenced in a study of molecular identifiers for immune sequencing clone quantification. TCRdb itself ran the PCR reads through MiXCR, one entry per CDR3 protein. Of about 36,000 distinct CDR3 sequences in the sample, roughly 18% were seen once. The sample consisted of naive CD8+ T cells from blood, with Jurkat cell RNA spiked in. Subset denoted: FACS-sorted CD8+CD4-CCR7+CD45RA+ naive T cells. The receptor source for this set is a human donor in good health. Some libraries in this study had Jurkat cell RNA spiked in.

At least ten counts were recorded for this clonotype. V is TRBV11-2 and J is TRBJ2-6, with D perhaps matching TRBD1 (5 bases). CDR1 SGHAT and CDR2 FQNNGV come from the germline V gene. This CDR3 region has 19 residues. Trimming took 1 base from V and 0 from J, leaving 16 bases between them. In nucleotides, the CDR3 is TGTGCCAGCAGCTTAGTAGGGCTCCGGACAATCTCTGGGGCCAACGTCCTGACTTTC. Translated: CASSLVGLRTISGANVLTF.

This clonotype was seen ten or more times. V gene TRBV5-1 combines with J gene TRBJ2-1, with 7 bases lining up with TRBD1. Trimming took 1 base from V and 0 from J; bases not matched to a gene: 4. Germline V lookup: CDR1 SGHRS, CDR2 YFSETQ. The CDR3 is 16 residues long. This CDR3 reads CASSLTGASSYNEQFF. CDR3 in DNA: TGCGCCAGCAGCTTGACAGGGGCTAGCTCCTACAATGAGCAGTTCTTC.

This clonotype was found many times. The chain recombines TRBV10-3 with TRBJ2-5; D not resolved. Germline V gives CDR1 ENHRY, CDR2 SYGVKD. The length of the CDR3 is 13 residues. The V gene lost 2 bases and the J gene lost 5 bases, with 9 bases spanning the gap. Here the CDR3 reads CAISEPIYETQYF. CDR3 DNA sequence: TGTGCCATCAGTGAGCCGATCTACGAGACCCAGTACTTC.

This clonotype was counted ten times or more. V is TRBV28 and J is TRBJ2-7; D not resolved. Germline CDR1 MDHEN, CDR2 SYDVKM. CDR3 length: 14 amino acids. Trimming took off 4 bases at V and 5 bases at J, with 15 bases between the two ends. The CDR3 spells CASSSWGNAHEQYF. CDR3 DNA sequence: TGTGCCAGCAGTTCTTGGGGAAACGCCCACGAGCAGTACTTC.

This clonotype came up many times. The chain employs TRBV28 and TRBJ2-7; 7 bases map to TRBD1. The CDR3 length is 13 residues. The ends lost 6 bases at V and 3 bases at J; junction bases unmatched: 5. From germline, CDR1 is MDHEN and CDR2 SYDVKM. The CDR3 bases are TGTGCCAGCAGGCCTCAGGGGGACTACGAGCAGTACTTC. Protein sequence: CASRPQGDYEQYF.